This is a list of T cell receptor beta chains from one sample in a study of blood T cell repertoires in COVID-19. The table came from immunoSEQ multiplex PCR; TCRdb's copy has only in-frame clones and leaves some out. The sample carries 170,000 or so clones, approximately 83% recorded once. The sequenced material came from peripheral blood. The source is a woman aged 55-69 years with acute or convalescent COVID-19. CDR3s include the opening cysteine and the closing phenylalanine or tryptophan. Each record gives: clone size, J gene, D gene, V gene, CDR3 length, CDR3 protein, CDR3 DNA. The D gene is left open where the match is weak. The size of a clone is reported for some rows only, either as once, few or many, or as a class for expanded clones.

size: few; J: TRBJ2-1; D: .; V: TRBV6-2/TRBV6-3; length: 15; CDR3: CASSYSGRDYNEQFF; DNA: TGTGCCAGCAGTTACTCCGGACGGGATTACAATGAGCAGTTCTTC
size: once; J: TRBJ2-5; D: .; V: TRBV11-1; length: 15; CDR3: CASSFGIANRETQYF; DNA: TGTGCCAGCAGCTTTGGTATCGCGAATCGAGAGACCCAGTACTTC
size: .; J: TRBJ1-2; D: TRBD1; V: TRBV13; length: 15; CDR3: CASSPRQGAFYGYTF; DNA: TGTGCCAGCAGCCCCCGACAGGGGGCGTTCTATGGCTACACCTTC
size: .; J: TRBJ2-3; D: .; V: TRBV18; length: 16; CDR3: CASSPPEVGVSDTQYF; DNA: TGTGCCAGCTCACCACCGGAGGTTGGGGTTTCAGATACGCAGTATTTT
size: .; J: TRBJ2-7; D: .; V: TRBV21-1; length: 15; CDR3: CASVPGQAKCYEQYF; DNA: TGTGCCAGCGTACCGGGACAGGCGAAATGTTACGAGCAGTACTTC
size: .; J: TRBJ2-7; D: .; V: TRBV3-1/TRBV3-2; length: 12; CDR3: CASSQERTGQYF; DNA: TGTGCCAGCAGCCAAGAGAGAACCGGGCAGTACTTC
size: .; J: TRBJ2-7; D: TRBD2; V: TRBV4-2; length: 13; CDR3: CASSHGGDYEQYF; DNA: TGTGCCAGCAGCCACGGGGGGGACTACGAGCAGTACTTC
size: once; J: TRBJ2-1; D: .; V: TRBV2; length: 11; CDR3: CATRQDNEQFF; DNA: TGTGCCACCCGCCAGGACAATGAGCAGTTCTTC
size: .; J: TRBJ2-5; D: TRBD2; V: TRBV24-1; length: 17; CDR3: CATSDSGTSGAQETQYF; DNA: TGTGCCACCAGTGACTCTGGGACTAGCGGGGCCCAAGAGACCCAGTACTTC
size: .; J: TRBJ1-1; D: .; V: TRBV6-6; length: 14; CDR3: CASNQGGVVTEAFF; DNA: TGTGCCAGCAACCAAGGCGGGGTCGTCACTGAAGCTTTCTTT
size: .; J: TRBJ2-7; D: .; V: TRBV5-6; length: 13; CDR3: CASSLLSGYEQYF; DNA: TGTGCCAGCAGCTTGCTTTCCGGGTACGAGCAGTACTTC
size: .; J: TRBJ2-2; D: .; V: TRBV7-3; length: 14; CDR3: CASSFLTGTGELFF; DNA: TGTGCCAGCAGCTTCCTAACAGGGACCGGGGAGCTGTTTTTT
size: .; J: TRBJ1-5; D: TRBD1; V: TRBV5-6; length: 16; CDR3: CASSLAQGARNQPQHF; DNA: TGTGCCAGCAGCTTGGCCCAGGGGGCCCGGAATCAGCCCCAGCATTTT
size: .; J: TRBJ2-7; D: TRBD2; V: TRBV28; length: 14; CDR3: CASSLAGGRYEQYF; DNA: TGTGCCAGCAGTTTAGCGGGGGGCAGGTACGAGCAGTACTTC
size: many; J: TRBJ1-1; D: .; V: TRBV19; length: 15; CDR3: CASSPSRPTGTEAFF; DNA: TGTGCCAGTAGTCCTTCACGACCGACGGGAACTGAAGCTTTCTTT
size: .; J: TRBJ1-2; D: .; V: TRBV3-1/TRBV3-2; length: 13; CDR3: CASSQGGGYGYTF; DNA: TGTGCCAGCAGCCAAGGAGGGGGCTATGGCTACACCTTC
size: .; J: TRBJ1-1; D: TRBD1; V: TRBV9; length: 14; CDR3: CASSKTGGNTEAFF; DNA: TGTGCCAGCAGCAAGACAGGGGGGAACACTGAAGCTTTCTTT
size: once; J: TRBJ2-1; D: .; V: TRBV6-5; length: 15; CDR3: CASSSIGQGYNEQFF; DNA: TGTGCCAGCAGTTCCATTGGTCAGGGGTACAATGAGCAGTTCTTC
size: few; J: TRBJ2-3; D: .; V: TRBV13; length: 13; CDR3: CASGDSTKDTQYF; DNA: TGTGCCAGCGGCGACTCGACCAAAGATACGCAGTATTTT
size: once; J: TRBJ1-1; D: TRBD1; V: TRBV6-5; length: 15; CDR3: CASRPTGTGNTEAFF; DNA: TGTGCCAGCAGGCCGACCGGGACAGGAAACACTGAAGCTTTCTTT
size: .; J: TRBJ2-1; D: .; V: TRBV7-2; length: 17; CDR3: CASSLAQDLGPYNEQFF; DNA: TGTGCCAGCAGCTTAGCGCAGGACTTAGGCCCCTACAATGAGCAGTTCTTC
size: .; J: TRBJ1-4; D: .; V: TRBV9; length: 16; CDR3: CASSVEPQGPNEKLFF; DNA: TGTGCCAGCAGCGTAGAACCACAGGGACCCAATGAAAAACTGTTTTTT
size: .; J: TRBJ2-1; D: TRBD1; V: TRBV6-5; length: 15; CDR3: CASRQDRGHVNEQFF; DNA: TGTGCCAGCAGGCAGGACAGGGGGCATGTAAATGAGCAGTTCTTC
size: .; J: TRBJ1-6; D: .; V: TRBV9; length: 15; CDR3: CASSPLSGLGSPLHF; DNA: TGTGCCAGCAGCCCCCTTTCTGGACTCGGATCACCCCTCCACTTT
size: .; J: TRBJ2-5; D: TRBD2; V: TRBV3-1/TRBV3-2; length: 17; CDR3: CASSQGTSGGVRETQYF; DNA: TGTGCCAGCAGCCAAGGGACTAGCGGGGGGGTCAGAGAGACCCAGTACTTC
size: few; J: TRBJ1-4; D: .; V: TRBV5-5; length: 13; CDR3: CASTKGSNEKLFF; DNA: TGTGCCAGCACGAAGGGGTCTAATGAAAAACTGTTTTTT
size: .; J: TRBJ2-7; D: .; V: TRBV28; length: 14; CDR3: CASSSSAPVYEQYF; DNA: TGTGCCAGCAGTTCATCCGCGCCGGTCTACGAGCAGTACTTC
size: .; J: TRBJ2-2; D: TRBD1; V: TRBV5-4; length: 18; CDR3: CASSHPGQGAFNTGELFF; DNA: TGTGCCAGCAGCCATCCGGGACAGGGGGCTTTTAACACCGGGGAGCTGTTTTTT
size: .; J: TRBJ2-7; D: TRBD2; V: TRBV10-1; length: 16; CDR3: CASSESPLAGGIEQYF; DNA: TGCGCCAGCAGTGAGTCGCCCCTAGCGGGGGGCATTGAGCAGTACTTC
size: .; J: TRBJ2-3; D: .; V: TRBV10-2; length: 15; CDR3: CASSGFGVGTDTQYF; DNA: TGCGCCAGCAGTGGTTTCGGGGTTGGCACAGATACGCAGTATTTT
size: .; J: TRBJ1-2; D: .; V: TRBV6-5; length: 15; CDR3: CASRRLAGGREGYTF; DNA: TGTGCCAGCAGACGTTTGGCCGGGGGGCGAGAAGGCTACACCTTC
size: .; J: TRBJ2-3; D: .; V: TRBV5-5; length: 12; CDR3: CASSLDWDTQYF; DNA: TGTGCCAGCAGCTTGGACTGGGATACGCAGTATTTT
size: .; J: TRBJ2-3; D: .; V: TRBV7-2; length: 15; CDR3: CASSLGTPGADTQYF; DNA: TGTGCCAGCAGCCTCGGGACCCCGGGAGCAGATACGCAGTATTTT
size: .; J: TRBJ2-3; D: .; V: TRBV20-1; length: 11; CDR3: CSAIVTDTQYF; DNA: TGCAGTGCCATAGTCACAGATACGCAGTATTTT
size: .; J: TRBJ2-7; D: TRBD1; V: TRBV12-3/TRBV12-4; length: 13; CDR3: CASSPRDSYEQYF; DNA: TGTGCCAGCAGTCCCCGGGACAGCTACGAGCAGTACTTC
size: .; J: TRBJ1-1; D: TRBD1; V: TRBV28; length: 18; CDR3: CASSPPGTGVTSDTEAFF; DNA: TGTGCCAGCAGTCCCCCCGGGACAGGCGTAACCTCGGACACTGAAGCTTTCTTT
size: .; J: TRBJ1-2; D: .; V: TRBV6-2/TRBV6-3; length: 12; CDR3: CASSRTDSRYTF; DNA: TGTGCCAGCAGCCGTACGGACAGCCGCTACACCTTC
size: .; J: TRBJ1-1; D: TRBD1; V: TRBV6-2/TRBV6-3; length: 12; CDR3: CASSAQGIEAFF; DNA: TGTGCCAGCAGTGCACAGGGGATTGAAGCTTTCTTT